This is a list of T cell receptor beta chains from one sample in a study of blood T cell repertoires in COVID-19. The table came from immunoSEQ multiplex PCR; TCRdb's copy has only in-frame clones and leaves some out. The sample contains some 350,000 clones, 85% to 90% of which appear only once. Sequencing was carried out using peripheral blood. The receptors originated from a human donor in a cohort sampled during active COVID-19. Each CDR3 is given with its conserved first and last residue. D genes are given only for firm matches. Clone size is not always given. Where it is, it says once, few, many or a class for expanded clones.

TRBJ2-6 | TRBD1 | TRBV19 | - | TGTGCCAGTAGTACTCGACAGGGGGCGGTTTCTGGGGCCAACGTCCTGACTTTC | CASSTRQGAVSGANVLTF
TRBJ2-3 | - | TRBV19 | - | TGTGCCAGTACGAGGGCTTCTAGCACAGATACGCAGTATTTT | CASTRASSTDTQYF
TRBJ1-2 | - | TRBV2 | once | TGTGCCGGGAGGTCAGGGACTTATGGCTACACCTTC | CAGRSGTYGYTF
TRBJ2-5 | TRBD2 | TRBV11-2 | - | TGTGCCAGCAGCTTATTCGGGGGGGGCATCGAGACCCAGTACTTC | CASSLFGGGIETQYF
TRBJ2-7 | - | TRBV6-5 | - | TGTGCCAGCAGTAGATCAGGGATCGAGCAGTACTTC | CASSRSGIEQYF
TRBJ1-2 | - | TRBV28 | - | TGTGCCAGCAGTACCCCCCGGGACACCAGACTCTATGGCTACACCTTC | CASSTPRDTRLYGYTF
TRBJ1-2 | - | TRBV6-1 | - | TGTGCCAGCAGTGAAGAAATCGACTATGGCTACACCTTC | CASSEEIDYGYTF
TRBJ1-4 | - | TRBV7-6 | - | TGTGCCAGCAGCTGGGCGGGTAATGAAAAACTGTTTTTT | CASSWAGNEKLFF
TRBJ1-5 | TRBD1 | TRBV25-1 | - | TGTGCCAGCAGCGAACAGGGGCTTAATCAGCCCCAGCATTTT | CASSEQGLNQPQHF
TRBJ2-1 | - | TRBV10-2 | - | TGCGCCAGCAGTGGTGGAGTACCCAGCTCCTACAATGAGCAGTTCTTC | CASSGGVPSSYNEQFF
TRBJ2-6 | TRBD1 | TRBV5-6 | few | TGTGCCAGCAGACCCGGGACAGGGGACATCTCTGGGGCCAACGTCCTGACTTTC | CASRPGTGDISGANVLTF
TRBJ2-2 | - | TRBV2 | - | TGTGCCAGCAGTGAAGGACCGGGACTTCACACCGGGGAGCTGTTTTTT | CASSEGPGLHTGELFF
TRBJ2-1 | TRBD2 | TRBV28 | few | TGTGCCAGCAGCCCTCCCCTCGGACTAGCCTACAATGAGCAGTTCTTC | CASSPPLGLAYNEQFF
TRBJ2-1 | - | TRBV2 | - | TGTGCCAGCACTCTCGAAGGGGGGGCGAGTTACAATGAGCAGTTCTTC | CASTLEGGASYNEQFF
TRBJ1-3 | - | TRBV28 | - | TGTGCCAGCAGTTTATTCGGCGGTCGGGGAGGAAACACCATATATTTT | CASSLFGGRGGNTIYF
TRBJ2-3 | TRBD2 | TRBV7-3 | - | TGTGCCAGCAGCTTAACCATCGTGAGCGGGACTAGCACAGATACGCAGTATTTT | CASSLTIVSGTSTDTQYF
TRBJ1-5 | - | TRBV25-1 | once | TGTGCCAGCAGTGAATTGCAGTTCAATCAGCCCCAGCATTTT | CASSELQFNQPQHF
TRBJ2-5 | TRBD2 | TRBV5-4 | - | TGTGCCAGCAGTAGCGGGGGGGAACAAGAGACCCAGTACTTC | CASSSGGEQETQYF
TRBJ2-5 | TRBD2 | TRBV2 | - | TGTGCCAGCAGTGAGGGGACTAGCGGGGGGAAGACCCAGTACTTC | CASSEGTSGGKTQYF
TRBJ1-5 | - | TRBV11-2 | - | TGTGCCAGCAGCCCCCCGGGACAGCCCCAGCATTTT | CASSPPGQPQHF
TRBJ2-7 | TRBD2 | TRBV5-6 | - | TGTGCCAGCAGCCAGGGACTAGCCAGGGGGGAGCAGTACTTC | CASSQGLARGEQYF
TRBJ2-3 | - | TRBV7-9 | once | TGTGCCAGCAGCCCATCCAGCACAGATACGCAGTATTTT | CASSPSSTDTQYF
TRBJ2-1 | - | TRBV4-1 | - | TGCGCCAGCAGCTACCCGGGACTGTACAATGAGCAGTTCTTC | CASSYPGLYNEQFF
TRBJ2-5 | TRBD2 | TRBV10-3 | - | TGTGCCATCAGTGAGTCGGCTAGCGGGAGCGTGGAGACCCAGTACTTC | CAISESASGSVETQYF
TRBJ2-2 | TRBD2 | TRBV24-1 | - | TGTGCCACCAGTGATTTGAGGACTAGCGACACCGGGGAGCTGTTTTTT | CATSDLRTSDTGELFF
TRBJ1-2 | - | TRBV13 | - | TGTGCCAGCAGCTTAGCGTGGGCAGGCTACACCTTC | CASSLAWAGYTF
TRBJ1-2 | TRBD1 | TRBV5-6 | - | TGTGCCAGCAGCTTGGATTTGGAGACAGGGAACTATGGCTACACCTTC | CASSLDLETGNYGYTF
TRBJ1-6 | TRBD1 | TRBV6-5 | - | TGTGCCAGCGTATTAGGGGGCGGTTCACCCCTCCACTTT | CASVLGGGSPLHF
TRBJ1-2 | - | TRBV9 | - | TGTGCCAGCGGGAGTGCTGGGTGGACCCTTAACTATGGCTACACCTTC | CASGSAGWTLNYGYTF
TRBJ2-2 | - | TRBV3-1/TRBV3-2 | - | TGTGCCAGCAGCCATTTTGACAGGGAGCTGTTTTTT | CASSHFDRELFF